Given below is one T cell receptor beta chain in context. The data were produced by immunoSEQ multiplex PCR, yet TCRdb's version contains in-frame clones alone and is incomplete. This sample has 45,000 to 55,000 clones, with roughly 94% found just once. Germline CDR1 MDHEN, CDR2 SYDVKM. Losses at the gene ends were 11 bases for V and 3 bases for J; bases not matched to a gene: 6. This CDR3 is 12 amino acids long. The data belong to a study of OX40 agonist ivuxolimab in advanced cancers. Study-level background: Patients received intravenous ivuxolimab every 2 weeks at 0.01 to 10 mg/kg. Dose-escalation patients suffered from hepatocellular carcinoma, melanoma, renal cell or head and neck cancer. Partial responses, seen in three patients, involved one hepatocellular carcinoma and two cutaneous melanomas.

This chain links TRBV28 with TRBJ1-1; the match to TRBD1 covers 7 bases. Sequenced material: CD4+ or CD8+ T cells sorted from blood, taken in a trial of the OX40 agonist ivuxolimab. The receptor was derived from an adult with an advanced solid tumor such as melanoma, head and neck, liver or kidney cancer. CDR3 protein: CAARDSHTEAFF. CDR3 sequence (DNA): TGTGCCGCCCGGGACAGTCACACTGAAGCTTTCTTT.